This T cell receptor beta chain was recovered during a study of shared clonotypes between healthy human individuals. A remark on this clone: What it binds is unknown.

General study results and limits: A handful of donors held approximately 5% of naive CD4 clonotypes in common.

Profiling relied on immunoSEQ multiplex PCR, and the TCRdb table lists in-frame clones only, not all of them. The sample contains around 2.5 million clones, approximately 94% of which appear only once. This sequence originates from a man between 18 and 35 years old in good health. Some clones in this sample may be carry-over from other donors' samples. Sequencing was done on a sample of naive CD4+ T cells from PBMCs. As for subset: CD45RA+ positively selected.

CDR3 bases: TGCGCCAGCAGCCAAGGGGCCCCGACAGGGGGTCGGGCAGATACGCAGTATTTT. It codes for CASSQGAPTGGRADTQYF. The rearrangement uses TRBV4-1 and TRBJ2-3; TRBD1 aligns across 9 bases. Germline-derived CDR1 and CDR2 are MGHRA and YSYEKL. The CDR3 has 18 amino acids. Trimming took 1 base from V and 4 from J; bases not matched to a gene: 12.